This T cell receptor (beta chain) is from a study of T cell responses to AZD1222 COVID-19 vaccine. Study-wide results and limits: In a largely white British group with more females than males, clonal diversity was possibly underestimated.

Investigators merged groups given second doses at roughly 4 or roughly 12 weeks. Generated by immunoSEQ multiplex PCR, the TCRdb table keeps only in-frame clones and is missing some. The profile shows about 73,000 clones, around 80% of them singletons. As concerns this clone: What it binds is not known.

The CDR3 has 15 residues. CDR1 and CDR2 from the germline V gene are MNHEY and SVGAGI. Trimming removed 5 bases at V and 0 bases at J, with 13 bases between. V and J are TRBV6-5 and TRBJ1-2; D is perhaps TRBD1 (5 bases). The TCR originated in an adult who received the AZD1222 COVID-19 vaccine. The sequenced sample was peripheral blood, obtained 28 days after the second AZD1222 dose. CDR3 loop: CASSRSRGANYGYTF. In nucleotides, the CDR3 is TGTGCCAGCAGTCGCTCGCGGGGGGCTAACTATGGCTACACCTTC.